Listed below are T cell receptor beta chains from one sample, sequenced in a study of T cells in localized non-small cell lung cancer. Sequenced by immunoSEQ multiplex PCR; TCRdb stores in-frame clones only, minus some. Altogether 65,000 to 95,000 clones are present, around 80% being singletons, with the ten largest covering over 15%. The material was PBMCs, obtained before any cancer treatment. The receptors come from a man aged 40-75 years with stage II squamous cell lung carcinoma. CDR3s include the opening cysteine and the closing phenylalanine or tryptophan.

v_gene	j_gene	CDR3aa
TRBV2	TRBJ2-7	CASRSAGLSYEQYF
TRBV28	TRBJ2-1	CASSTIAGLNYNEQFF
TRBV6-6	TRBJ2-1	CASSLTSGSDEQFF
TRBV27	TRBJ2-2	CASGEGARTGELFF
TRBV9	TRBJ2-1	CASSVGASSYNEQFF
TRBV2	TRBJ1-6	CASSDGQPGTNSPLHF
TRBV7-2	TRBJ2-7	CASSHDIGWSYEQYF
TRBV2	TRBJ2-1	CASSEALFDEQFF
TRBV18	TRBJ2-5	CASSSSGGETQYF
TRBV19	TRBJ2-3	CASSPERFGEGTQYF
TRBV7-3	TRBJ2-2	CASSLSGSTGELFF
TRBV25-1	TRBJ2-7	CASSELAGGSYEQYF
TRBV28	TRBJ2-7	CASRGPSYEQYF
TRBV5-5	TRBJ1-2	CASSLNSGTGISNYGYTF
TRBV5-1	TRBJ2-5	CASSLDYRQETQYF
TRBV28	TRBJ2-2	CASRTPQGARDTGELFF
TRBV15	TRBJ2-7	CATSRDLVAHSYEQYF
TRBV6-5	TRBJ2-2	CASRMGGPNTGELFF
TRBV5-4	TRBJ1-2	CASSSPGDYGYTF
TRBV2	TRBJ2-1	CASSENAGGHEQFF
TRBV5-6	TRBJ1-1	CASSPFVQGGEAFF
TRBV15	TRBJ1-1	CATSTALPQGANTEAFF
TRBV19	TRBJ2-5	CASSIGYQETQYF
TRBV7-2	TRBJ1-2	CASSLVSAGGGGYTF
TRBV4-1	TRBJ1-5	CASSQDMTGGSKRGQPQHF
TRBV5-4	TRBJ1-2	CASSLRDNGYTF
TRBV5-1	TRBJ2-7	CASTLPGQGANEQYF
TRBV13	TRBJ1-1	CASSPPGTTEAFF
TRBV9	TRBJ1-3	CASSVTTGGEKSTIYF
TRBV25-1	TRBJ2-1	CASSESGAIQFF
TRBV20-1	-	CSARASYEQYF
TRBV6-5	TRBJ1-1	CASGGGPTEAFF
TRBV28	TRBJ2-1	CASSSQREGRIYNEQFF
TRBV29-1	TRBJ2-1	CSVDRWESNEQFF
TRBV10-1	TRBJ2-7	CASRRRVGRNEQYF
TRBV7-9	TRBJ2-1	CASSSGQVSLSYNEQFF
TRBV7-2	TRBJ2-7	CASSLGGTLSYEQYF
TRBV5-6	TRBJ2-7	CASSPGTGVPPEQYF
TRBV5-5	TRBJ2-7	CASSDRGLDEQYF
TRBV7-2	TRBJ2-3	CASSPRRGTDTQYF
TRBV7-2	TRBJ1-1	CASSLSGLNTEAFF
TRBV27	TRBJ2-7	CASSSGNSYEQYF
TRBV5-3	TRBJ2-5	CARSPLGLKETQYF
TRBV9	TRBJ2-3	CASSVETSSDTQYF
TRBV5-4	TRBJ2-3	CASSLKVGAPTDTQYF
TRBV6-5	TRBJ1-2	CASSQFMTGTHGYTF